This T cell receptor beta chain was found in a study of shared clonotypes between healthy human individuals. At the level of the study: Two women and a few men aged 18 to 49 served as donors. The study, taken as a whole, reports: Compared with memory subsets, naive subsets generally had larger estimated richness. Relative to clonotypes present in all four donors, those not shared had lower generation probabilities.

Of note for this clone: Its specificity is unknown.

Every subset's genomic DNA went evenly onto several immunoSEQ plates. Clones were read by immunoSEQ multiplex PCR, and TCRdb kept only the in-frame ones, dropping some. The data show about 1 million clones, about 75% seen once. V trimming: 4 bases; J trimming: 7 bases; junction bases outside the gene matches: 5. CDR1 and CDR2 from the germline V gene are KGHSH and LQKENI. This CDR3 comprises 15 residues. This clonotype was obtained from a man younger than 30 in good health. Input material: memory CD4+ T cells sorted from blood. Regarding subset: CD45RA-negative fraction. This chain uses TRBV18 with TRBJ1-6; 9 nucleotides match TRBD1. In DNA, the CDR3 is TGTGCCAGCTCACGAATAGGGACAGGGAATTCACCCCTCCACTTT. Protein product: CASSRIGTGNSPLHF.